Shown below are 25 T cell receptor beta chains from a single sample sequenced in a study of T cell responses to AZD1222 COVID-19 vaccine. Assay: immunoSEQ multiplex PCR; the TCRdb copy retains only in-frame clones and omits some. Among around 130,000 clones listed, around nine tenths were seen once. Source: peripheral blood, taken on day 0 of AZD1222 vaccination. The receptor source for this set is an adult in good health.

The chain employs TRBV5-6 and TRBJ1-2; D gene ambiguous. The V end was cut by 2 bases, the J end by 8 bases, with 10 bases between. The CDR3 length is 12 residues. Germline V gene data show CDR1 as SGHDT and CDR2 as YYEEEE. CDR3 protein: CASSLWEGGYTF. The CDR3, as DNA: TGTGCCAGCAGCTTATGGGAAGGCGGCTACACCTTC.

The V call is TRBV4-3, the J call TRBJ1-1; D perhaps matches TRBD1 (5 bases). Germline CDR1 reads LGHNA; CDR2 reads YSLEER. The CDR3 consists of 14 residues. V lost 2 bases to trimming and J lost 3 bases, with 10 bases between them. The CDR3 DNA reads as TGCGCCAGCAGCCAATCCGGAGGGGACACTGAAGCTTTCTTT. Its protein product is CASSQSGGDTEAFF.

The chain carries TRBV4-2 and TRBJ1-2; 7 bases fit TRBD1. Germline V gene data show CDR1 as LGHNA and CDR2 as YNFKEQ. CDR3 size: 16 residues. The V gene end was trimmed by 0 bases and the J gene end by 4 bases; junction bases not matched to a gene: 8. This CDR3 is CASSQDRAGGIYGYTF. The CDR3 region has the DNA TGTGCCAGCAGCCAAGATAGAGCAGGGGGGATCTATGGCTACACCTTC.

The chain employs TRBV11-2 and TRBJ2-2; D could derive from TRBD1 or TRBD2 (5 bases each). Germline CDR1 is SGHAT and CDR2 is FQNNGV. V was clipped by 4 bases and J by 2 bases, with 23 bases between them. This CDR3 comprises 19 residues. CDR3 DNA: TGTGCCAGCAGCTCCCGAACCCTGACAGACTACACAAACACCGGGGAGCTGTTTTTT. Encoded protein: CASSSRTLTDYTNTGELFF.

The CDR3 spells CASSITGGPYGYTF. CDR3 nucleotide sequence: TGTGCCAGCAGTATAACAGGGGGCCCTTACGGCTACACCTTC. This chain connects TRBV6-5 to TRBJ1-2; 9 bases map to TRBD1. Germline V gives CDR1 MNHEY, CDR2 SVGAGI. The V and J ends lost 5 bases and 8 bases, in that order; junction bases with no gene match: 9. The CDR3 contains 14 residues.

This chain links TRBV27 with TRBJ1-5; D unresolved. The CDR3 consists of 15 residues. Per germline, CDR1 MNHEY and CDR2 SMNVEV (reference sequence). With 8 bases removed from V and 2 bases from J, the gap between germline ends came to 16 bases. DNA of the CDR3: TGTGCCAGCCGACCCCTTCGGGAGGGCAATCAGCCCCAGCATTTT. This codes for CASRPLREGNQPQHF.

The V call is TRBV3-1 (or the pseudogene TRBV3-2), the J call TRBJ1-1; 8 bases line up with TRBD1. Unmatched junction bases numbered 5, after V lost 5 bases and J lost 6 bases. Germline CDR1 is LGHDT and CDR2 is YNNKEL (reference sequence). The length of the CDR3 is 13 residues. The CDR3 is CASSVGTGPEAFF. The DNA for the CDR3 is TGTGCCAGCAGCGTGGGGACAGGTCCTGAAGCTTTCTTT.

V usage is TRBV5-6 and J usage is TRBJ1-6, with 8 bases lining up with TRBD1. In germline, CDR1 is SGHDT, CDR2 YYEEEE. This CDR3 has 14 amino acids. V shed 4 bases and J 8 bases; nucleotides not matched to a gene: 5. CDR3 nucleotides: TGTGCCAGCAGCACCGGACAGGGAGATTCACCCCTCCACTTT. Protein: CASSTGQGDSPLHF.

A single count supports this clone. The chain links TRBV24-1 to TRBJ1-1; D remains unclear. Germline V gene sequence: CDR1 KGHDR, CDR2 SFDVKD. Deletions cut 2 bases from V and 0 bases from J, with 21 bases between. This CDR3 has 19 residues. CDR3 loop: CATSDSGVNEVPMNTEAFF. The CDR3 region has the DNA TGTGCCACCAGTGATTCTGGGGTGAATGAGGTCCCCATGAACACTGAAGCTTTCTTT.

The chain uses TRBV30 and TRBJ2-7, with D perhaps TRBD1 or TRBD2 (5 bases each). Trimming took 2 bases from V and 0 from J, leaving 11 bases between them. There are 14 residues in the CDR3. CDR1 and CDR2 (germline): GTSNPN, SVGIG (reference sequence). Written as DNA, the CDR3 is TGTGCCTGGAGTCCGGGACCCCACTCCTACGAGCAGTACTTC. This gives the protein CAWSPGPHSYEQYF.

The rearrangement joins TRBV6-2 or TRBV6-3 to TRBJ1-3, with 8 bases identical to TRBD1. Germline CDR1 is MNHEY and CDR2 is SVGEGT. The V segment lost 5 bases and the J segment 10 bases; nucleotides outside the gene matches: 10. The CDR3 contains 14 residues. CDR3 sequence (DNA): TGTGCCAGCAGTGACGGGACAGGCGTGGAAACCATATATTTT. Protein product: CASSDGTGVETIYF.

The chain employs TRBV24-1 and TRBJ2-1; D perhaps matches TRBD1 (8 bases). The V gene's germline CDR1 is KGHDR and CDR2 SFDVKD. This CDR3 has 16 amino acids. Trimming removed 2 bases from V and 5 bases from J, with 15 bases in between. The CDR3 coding sequence is TGTGCCACCAGTGATTCGGCACAGGGGGGGCACAATGAGCAGTTCTTC. Its protein is CATSDSAQGGHNEQFF.

The chain links TRBV5-8 to TRBJ1-2; the D is unclear. The CDR3 runs to 13 residues. Germline V gene lookup returns CDR1 SGHTS and CDR2 YDEGEE. V lost 6 bases, J lost 5 bases, and 14 bases lay in between. This CDR3 is CASTTGWEYGYTF. The CDR3 nucleotides read TGTGCCAGCACGACTGGGTGGGAGTATGGCTACACCTTC.

For the CDR3, the DNA is TGTGCCAGCAGCTTGAGGTCAGGGATGGAGACCCAGTACTTC. This sequence encodes CASSLRSGMETQYF. The chain combines TRBV7-2 with TRBJ2-5, with a possible D match to TRBD1 (5 bases). The CDR3 consists of 14 residues. V dropped 3 bases and J dropped 5 bases, with 13 bases sitting between them. The V gene's germline CDR1 is SGHTA and CDR2 FQGNSA.

This clone was observed a few times. The V gene is TRBV7-2, the J gene TRBJ2-3; D is undetermined. The CDR3 consists of 12 residues. Looked up from germline, CDR1 is SGHTA and CDR2 is FQGNSA. V dropped 5 bases and J dropped 7 bases, with 10 bases sitting between them. The CDR3 region is CASSRSLHTQYF. CDR3 DNA: TGTGCCAGCAGCAGATCCCTACATACGCAGTATTTT.

The chain has TRBV6-5 and TRBJ1-3; D remains ambiguous. The CDR3 spans 15 residues. Germline V CDR1 and CDR2: MNHEY, SVGAGI. V gave up 0 bases and J gave up 1 base, with 7 bases separating them. The CDR3 protein is CASSYSPGSGNTIYF. The CDR3 DNA reads TGTGCCAGCAGTTACTCGCCCGGTTCTGGAAACACCATATATTTT.

This chain joins TRBV4-2 and TRBJ2-6; D not certain. This CDR3 region has 16 residues. Looked up from germline, CDR1 is LGHNA and CDR2 is YNFKEQ. V was pared by 0 bases and J by 3 bases, with 9 bases between. CDR3 nucleotide sequence: TGTGCCAGCAGCCAAGAAAGTGGCCGTGGGGCCAACGTCCTGACTTTC. Encoded protein: CASSQESGRGANVLTF.

This clone was recorded a few times. The V gene is TRBV7-2, the J gene TRBJ2-5; 9 bases are shared with TRBD2. Germline CDR1 reads SGHTA; CDR2 reads FQGNSA. The V gene end was trimmed by 1 base and the J gene end by 4 bases; junction bases not matched to a gene: 4. This CDR3 contains 15 residues. The DNA of the CDR3 is TGTGCCAGCAGCTTAGACGCGGGAGGGATAGAGACCCAGTACTTC. Translating it yields CASSLDAGGIETQYF.

Ten or more counts support this clone. J is TRBJ2-2 and V is TRBV4-1; 10 bases agree with TRBD1. The CDR3 is 14 residues long. V was pared by 6 bases and J by 6 bases, with 4 bases of the junction left unmatched. The germline gives CDR1 MGHRA, CDR2 YSYEKL. The CDR3 DNA sequence: TGCGCCAGCAGGGACAGGGGGGAGGCCGGGGAGCTGTTTTTT. Protein: CASRDRGEAGELFF.

The chain carries TRBV7-8 and TRBJ2-5; TRBD2 might be the D (6 bases). Germline V gives CDR1 SGHVS, CDR2 FQNEAQ. The CDR3 loop spans 15 amino acids. The ends were cut back, 2 bases at V and 6 bases at J, with 16 bases in the middle. This CDR3 is CASSLPRRLVKTQYF. The CDR3 region has the DNA TGTGCCAGCAGCTTACCCCGGAGACTAGTCAAGACCCAGTACTTC.

The rearrangement uses TRBV28 and TRBJ1-3; possible D gene TRBD1, 5 bases. V gave up 7 bases and J gave up 4 bases, with 20 bases separating them. The germline CDR1 and CDR2 sequences are MDHEN and SYDVKM. This CDR3 contains 16 residues. CDR3 in amino acids: CASKAGRRVSGNTIYF. The DNA for the CDR3 is TGTGCCAGCAAAGCGGGACGACGTGTGAGCGGAAACACCATATATTTT.

The V gene is TRBV7-2, the J gene TRBJ2-1; D call uncertain. The CDR3 is made up of 14 amino acids. Deletions cut 7 bases from V and 5 bases from J, with 15 bases between. Looked up from germline, CDR1 is SGHTA and CDR2 is FQGNSA. CDR3 sequence: CASNLWAENNEQFF. DNA of the CDR3: TGTGCCAGCAACCTGTGGGCGGAGAACAATGAGCAGTTCTTC.

This sequence joins TRBV10-3 and TRBJ1-6; D not certain. Trimming left V 0 bases short and J 9 bases short, with 12 bases between. The V gene's germline CDR1 is ENHRY and CDR2 SYGVKD. The CDR3 totals 15 residues. The CDR3 sequence: CAISESQVETSPLHF. As DNA, the CDR3 is TGTGCCATCAGTGAGTCCCAGGTGGAAACTTCACCCCTCCACTTT.

In its sample, this clone was seen once. The rearrangement links TRBV2 to TRBJ1-5; possible D gene TRBD1, 5 bases. This CDR3 region has 14 residues. The V end lost 1 base, the J end lost 5 bases, and 9 bases lay between the germline ends. From germline, CDR1 is SNHLY and CDR2 FYNNEI. As DNA, the CDR3 is TGTGCCAGCAGTGAAGGTAGGGGACATCAGCCCCAGCATTTT. This codes for CASSEGRGHQPQHF.

The chain combines TRBV4-1 with TRBJ1-1; D not certain. Germline-derived CDR1 and CDR2 are MGHRA and YSYEKL. The CDR3 loop spans 14 amino acids. Trimming pared 2 bases from V and 5 bases from J, leaving 12 bases between. In nucleotides, the CDR3 is TGCGCCAGCAGCCAAAGGGTCGGGCCTACTGAAGCTTTCTTT. Translation gives CASSQRVGPTEAFF.